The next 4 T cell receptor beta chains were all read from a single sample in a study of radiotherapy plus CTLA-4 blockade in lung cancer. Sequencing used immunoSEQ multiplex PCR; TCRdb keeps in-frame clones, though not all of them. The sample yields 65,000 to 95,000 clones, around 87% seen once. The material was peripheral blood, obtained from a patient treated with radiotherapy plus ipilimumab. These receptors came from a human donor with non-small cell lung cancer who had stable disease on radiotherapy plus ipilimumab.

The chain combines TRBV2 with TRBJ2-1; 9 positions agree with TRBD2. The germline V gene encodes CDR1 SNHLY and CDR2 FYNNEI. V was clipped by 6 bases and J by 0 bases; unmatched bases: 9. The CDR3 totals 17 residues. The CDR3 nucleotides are TGTGCCAGCAGGGACGGGGGACTAGCAGCCTCCTACAATGAGCAGTTCTTC. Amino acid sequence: CASRDGGLAASYNEQFF.

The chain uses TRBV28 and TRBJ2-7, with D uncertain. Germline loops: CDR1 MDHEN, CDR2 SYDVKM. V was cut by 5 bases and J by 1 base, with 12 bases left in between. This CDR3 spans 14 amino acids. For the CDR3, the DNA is TGTGCCAGCAGTCCCCACCACATATCCTACGAGCAGTACTTC. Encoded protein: CASSPHHISYEQYF.

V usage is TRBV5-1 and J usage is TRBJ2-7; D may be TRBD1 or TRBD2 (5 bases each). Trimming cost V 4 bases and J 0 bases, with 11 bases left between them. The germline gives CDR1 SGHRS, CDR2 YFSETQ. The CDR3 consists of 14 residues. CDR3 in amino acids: CASSQPGLSYEQYF. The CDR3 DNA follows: TGCGCCAGCAGCCAACCGGGGCTCTCCTACGAGCAGTACTTC.

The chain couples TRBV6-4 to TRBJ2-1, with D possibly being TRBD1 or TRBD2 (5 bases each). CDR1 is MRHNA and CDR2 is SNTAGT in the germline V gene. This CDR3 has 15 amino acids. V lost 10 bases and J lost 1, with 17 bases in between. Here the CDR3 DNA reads TGTGCCAACATTCTCGGGACGCGATCCTACAATGAGCAGTTCTTC. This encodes CANILGTRSYNEQFF.